This T cell receptor (beta chain) was found in a study of beta chain features in type 1 diabetes. Study in general: Age, gender and cell yields were similar between patients and healthy donors. Findings and limits, study-wide: Across patients, naive, central memory and Treg TCRB repertoires exhibited apparently greater similarity than was observed across healthy donors. Across all four CD4+ subsets, people with type 1 diabetes showed modestly shorter TCRB CDR3s.

This clone was seen just once. Its antigen is undetermined. Per the germline V gene, CDR1 is SEHNR and CDR2 is FQNEAQ (reference sequence). The V gene lost 5 bases and the J gene lost 5 bases, with 15 bases spanning the gap. The CDR3 is 14 residues long. Sequenced material consisted of expressed TCRB transcripts (all of the isolated RNA was reverse transcribed). Some clones are missing from TCRdb's copy, which holds only in-frame ones; the method was immunoSEQ multiplex PCR. The sample has roughly 340,000 clones, 13% seen once; the top ten hold roughly 0.015%. The sequencing input was naive CD4+ T cells from blood. The clonotype originates from a woman aged 18-29 years with type 1 diabetes. J is TRBJ1-1 and V is TRBV7-9; D is undetermined. CDR3 sequence reads: CASSSRHLGTEAFF. CDR3 nucleotides: TGTGCCAGCAGCAGTCGACACCTTGGGACTGAAGCTTTCTTT. The whole variable domain, filled in from reference TRBV7-9 and TRBJ1-1, reads DTGVSQNPRHKITKRGQNVTFRCDPISEHNRLYWYRQTLGQGPEFLTYFQNEAQLEKSRLLSDRFSAERPKGSFSTLEIQRTEQGDSAMYLCASSSRHLGTEAFFGQGTRLTVV.